Listed here are 2 T cell receptor beta chains from one sample, sequenced in a study of cytomegalovirus exposure and HLA in healthy donors. Method: immunoSEQ multiplex PCR; TCRdb's copy keeps in-frame clones and lacks some. The top ten clones hold about 2% of a sample with about 120,000 clones, over 65% of them seen once. The sequenced sample was PBMCs. Receptor source: a woman younger than 45 in good health and CMV-seronegative.

The rearrangement joins TRBV7-6 to TRBJ2-7; 9 nucleotides line up with TRBD1. Trimming at V came to 5 bases and at J to 4 bases, leaving 6 bases not matched to a gene. The CDR3 loop spans 14 amino acids. In germline, CDR1 is SGHVS, CDR2 FNYEAQ. CDR3 nucleotide sequence: TGTGCCAGCAGCCCGCGACAGGGGGATTACGAGCAGTACTTC. The encoded protein is CASSPRQGDYEQYF.

This sequence joins TRBV9 and TRBJ2-3; unclear D gene. Trimming removed 0 bases at V and 2 bases at J, with 13 bases between. The CDR3 has 16 residues. Germline V gives CDR1 SGDLS, CDR2 YYNGEE. The CDR3 region has the DNA TGTGCCAGCAGCGTAGGAGTCTTACCCATCACAGATACGCAGTATTTT. Translating gives CASSVGVLPITDTQYF.